Presented here are 23 T cell receptor beta chains from one specimen sequenced in a study of T cells in localized non-small cell lung cancer. Profiling relied on immunoSEQ multiplex PCR, and the TCRdb table lists in-frame clones only, not all of them. The table has 78,000 or so clones, around four fifths seen once. Here the sequenced sample was peripheral blood, taken before any cancer treatment. Receptor source: a man between 35 and 75 years old with stage I lung adenocarcinoma.

The gene calls are TRBV6-6 and TRBJ2-7, with D unresolved. The V and J ends lost 6 bases and 7 bases respectively, with 13 bases between them. CDR1 is MNHNY, CDR2 SVGAGI, per germline (reference sequence). The CDR3 extends over 12 amino acids. CDR3 sequence reads: CASSKGPREQYF. CDR3 DNA sequence: TGTGCCAGCAGCAAGGGTCCTCGGGAGCAGTACTTC.

The chain employs TRBV28 and TRBJ2-4; D is undetermined. Trimming pared 5 bases from V and 0 bases from J, leaving 14 bases between. This CDR3 spans 16 amino acids. Per the germline V gene, CDR1 is MDHEN and CDR2 is SYDVKM. CDR3 DNA: TGTGCCAGCAGTGAGCACGACTTACTAGCCAAAAACATTCAGTACTTC. The encoded protein is CASSEHDLLAKNIQYF. Variable domain in full (rest from reference TRBV28 and TRBJ2-4): DVKVTQSSRYLVKRTGEKVFLECVQDMDHENMFWYRQDPGLGLRLIYFSYDVKMKEKGDIPEGYSVSREKKERFSLILESASTNQTSMYLCASSEHDLLAKNIQYFGAGTRLSVL.

The chain couples TRBV6-4 to TRBJ2-1; D not resolved. The length of the CDR3 is 14 residues. V lost 4 bases and J lost 8, with 15 bases in between. Germline lookup yields CDR1 MRHNA and CDR2 SNTAGT. For the CDR3, the DNA is TGTGCCAGCAGTGCGACCCCCTCCCGCGATGAGCAGTTCTTC. This codes for CASSATPSRDEQFF.

The chain combines TRBV4-3 with TRBJ2-7, with TRBD1 matching 9 bases. Looked up from germline, CDR1 is LGHNA and CDR2 is YSLEER. There are 16 residues in the CDR3. V shed 0 bases and J 4 bases; nucleotides not matched to a gene: 7. This CDR3 is CASSQDGQGNQYEQYF. The CDR3 region has the DNA TGCGCCAGCAGCCAAGATGGACAGGGGAATCAATACGAGCAGTACTTC.

J is TRBJ2-7 and V is TRBV7-9; D unclear. Germline V gene data show CDR1 as SEHNR and CDR2 as FQNEAQ (reference sequence). V was trimmed by 5 bases and J by 2 bases, leaving 7 bases between them. This CDR3 comprises 12 residues. In nucleotides, the CDR3 is TGTGCCAGCAGCATAATCCCCTACGAGCAGTACTTC. Protein: CASSIIPYEQYF.

The genes are TRBV6-6 and TRBJ1-2; the D is unclear. The CDR3 spans 13 residues. Between the trimmed V and J ends, which lost 4 bases and 4 bases, there was a span of 10 bases. Germline loops: CDR1 MNHNY, CDR2 SVGAGI (reference sequence). CDR3 protein: CASSLDRGYGYTF. The CDR3 DNA follows: TGTGCCAGCAGTTTGGACCGGGGCTATGGCTACACCTTC.

The V call is TRBV7-2, the J call TRBJ1-1, with D maybe TRBD1 (5 bases). V dropped 5 bases and J dropped 6 bases, with 16 bases sitting between them. In germline, CDR1 is SGHTA, CDR2 FQGNSA. There are 14 residues in the CDR3. Here the CDR3 reads CASSTRRVSAEAFF. The CDR3 DNA reads TGTGCCAGCAGCACTCGCAGGGTATCGGCTGAAGCTTTCTTT.

The CDR3 protein is CASSVTGGQETQYF. Here the CDR3 DNA reads TGTGCCAGCAGCGTGACAGGGGGCCAAGAGACCCAGTACTTC. The V gene is TRBV9, the J gene TRBJ2-5; 9 bases line up with TRBD1. This CDR3 has 14 amino acids. Trimming took 2 bases from V and 1 from J; bases not matched to a gene: 0. Germline V gene sequence: CDR1 SGDLS, CDR2 YYNGEE.

V usage is TRBV2 and J usage is TRBJ2-5, with TRBD1 matching 12 bases. This CDR3 contains 15 residues. V was clipped by 7 bases and J by 5 bases; unmatched bases: 8. CDR1 SNHLY and CDR2 FYNNEI come from the germline V gene. The CDR3 nucleotides are TGTGCCAGCACCGAAGGGACAGGGGGCGAGGAGACCCAGTACTTC. Its translation: CASTEGTGGEETQYF.

The chain is built from TRBV7-3 and TRBJ1-3; no firm D call. The CDR3 has 13 amino acids. Trimming pared 8 bases from V and 3 bases from J, leaving 11 bases between. CDR1 and CDR2 (germline): SGHTA, FQGTGA. DNA for the CDR3: TGTGCCAGCGGGCAGGCGGGTGGAAACACCATATATTTT. This codes for CASGQAGGNTIYF.

The J gene is TRBJ2-7, the V gene TRBV19, with a weak D call TRBD2 (6 bases). With 5 bases removed from V and 6 bases from J, the gap between germline ends came to 14 bases. Per germline, CDR1 LNHDA and CDR2 SQIVND (reference sequence). The CDR3 consists of 13 residues. In nucleotides, the CDR3 is TGTGCCAGTAGTTCCACCGGGGGAGGCGAGCAGTACTTC. Its translation is CASSSTGGGEQYF.

This chain connects TRBV10-2 to TRBJ2-1; a possible D gene is TRBD1 (6 bases). V was trimmed by 3 bases and J by 5 bases, leaving 11 bases between them. Looked up from germline, CDR1 is WSHSY and CDR2 is SAAADI. The CDR3 length is 14 residues. The CDR3 loop is CASSEQGLDNEQFF. CDR3 nucleotide sequence: TGCGCCAGCAGTGAACAGGGTTTAGACAATGAGCAGTTCTTC.

The CDR3 DNA reads as TGTGCCAGCAGTCAACTAGCGATGGACACCGGGGAGCTGTTTTTT. Translating it yields CASSQLAMDTGELFF. The rearrangement links TRBV6-1 to TRBJ2-2; 7 nucleotides match TRBD2. Germline-derived CDR1 and CDR2 are MNHNS and SASEGT. V lost 5 bases to trimming and J lost 3 bases; unmatched junction nucleotides: 6. This CDR3 spans 15 amino acids.

The chain carries TRBV5-6 and TRBJ1-3; TRBD1 matches at 7 bases. The CDR3 runs 16 residues. Germline V CDR1 and CDR2: SGHDT, YYEEEE. Losses at the gene ends were 2 bases for V and 5 bases for J; bases not matched to a gene: 10. The CDR3 here is CASSFLKSGQRNTIYF. As DNA, the CDR3 is TGTGCCAGCAGCTTCTTGAAGTCGGGACAGCGAAACACCATATATTTT. Complete variable domain (other parts from reference TRBV5-6 and TRBJ1-3): DAGVTQSPTHLIKTRGQQVTLRCSPKSGHDTVSWYQQALGQGPQFIFQYYEEEERQRGNFPDRFSGHQFPNYSSELNVNALLLGDSALYLCASSFLKSGQRNTIYFGEGSWLTVV.

This chain links TRBV28 with TRBJ2-7; the match to TRBD2 covers 9 bases. The trim removed 4 bases at V and 0 bases at J, leaving 4 bases unmatched. Germline loops: CDR1 MDHEN, CDR2 SYDVKM. This CDR3 has 15 residues. The CDR3 loop reads CASSSSAGGSYEQYF. The CDR3 bases are TGTGCCAGCAGTTCATCAGCGGGAGGCTCCTACGAGCAGTACTTC.

The rearrangement links TRBV14 to TRBJ2-1, with TRBD1 matching 7 bases. V lost 0 bases to trimming and J lost 4 bases; unmatched junction nucleotides: 18. Germline values: CDR1 SGHDN, CDR2 FVKESK. This CDR3 spans 20 amino acids. CDR3 bases: TGTGCCAGCAGCCAAGATGGAGACTTGACGGAGACAGGGCCATACAATGAGCAGTTCTTC. Translation: CASSQDGDLTETGPYNEQFF.

The chain is built from TRBV2 and TRBJ2-1; 10 positions agree with TRBD2. Germline V CDR1 and CDR2: SNHLY, FYNNEI. J gave up 3 bases and V 3 bases, and 20 bases lay outside the gene matches. This CDR3 has 21 amino acids. The CDR3 DNA sequence: TGTGCCAGCAGTGATATTAAGAGGTCTAGCGGGAGATCCCCCTACTACAATGAGCAGTTCTTC. Translating gives CASSDIKRSSGRSPYYNEQFF.

This sequence joins TRBV2 and TRBJ1-1; D is ambiguous. The CDR3 is 15 amino acids. Trimming took off 0 bases at V and 1 base at J, with 9 bases between the two ends. Germline V CDR1 and CDR2: SNHLY, FYNNEI. CDR3 amino acids: CASSEASVWNTEAFF. In DNA, the CDR3 is TGTGCCAGCAGTGAAGCTTCGGTTTGGAACACTGAAGCTTTCTTT.

This clone was seen only a few times. The chain joins TRBV7-6 to TRBJ2-5; no reliable D call. The CDR3 runs to 13 residues. Germline values: CDR1 SGHVS, CDR2 FNYEAQ. The germline V and J ends were trimmed by 3 bases and 0 bases, with 5 bases remaining between them. The CDR3 DNA follows: TGTGCCAGCAGCTTCAGGTACCAAGAGACCCAGTACTTC. It yields the protein CASSFRYQETQYF.

The rearrangement links TRBV12-5 to TRBJ2-3; tentative D call: TRBD2 (6 bases). The germline V and J ends were trimmed by 5 bases and 8 bases, with 11 bases remaining between them. From germline, CDR1 is LGHNT and CDR2 FRNRAP. CDR3 length: 12 amino acids. CDR3 DNA sequence: TGTGCTAGTGGTCCGGGGGAGTCTACGCAGTATTTT. This codes for CASGPGESTQYF.

V gene TRBV28 combines with J gene TRBJ2-7; 8 nucleotides agree with TRBD1. CDR1 is MDHEN, CDR2 SYDVKM, per germline. The CDR3 runs 15 residues. With 5 bases clipped from V and 4 bases from J, the junction kept 10 bases outside the gene matches. CDR3 protein: CASSTRQGLEYEQYF. The CDR3 DNA reads as TGTGCCAGCAGTACCCGACAGGGGTTAGAGTACGAGCAGTACTTC.

The chain combines TRBV4-1 with TRBJ2-7, with TRBD1 matching over 10 bases. Germline CDR1 is MGHRA and CDR2 is YSYEKL. The junction had 3 bases not matched to a gene; V was cut back by 0 bases and J by 4 bases. The CDR3 has 15 residues. In DNA, the CDR3 is TGCGCCAGCAGCCAAGAAGGACAGGGGGGTTACGAGCAGTACTTC. Amino acid sequence: CASSQEGQGGYEQYF.

Here the CDR3 reads CASSPHPLGTEAFF. The CDR3 region has the DNA TGTGCCAGCTCACCGCACCCCCTTGGAACTGAAGCTTTCTTT. The chain links TRBV18 to TRBJ1-1; D gene unclear. The CDR3 covers 14 residues. CDR1 is KGHSH, CDR2 LQKENI, per germline. V lost 3 bases and J 5 bases, leaving 13 bases between the germline ends.